The 4 T cell receptor beta chains given below trace back to one sample, sequenced in a study of tumor and adjacent non-tumor tissue in lung cancer. TCRbeta libraries were built with three rounds of nested PCR, modified from ARM-PCR. TCRdb re-analysed the multiplex PCR reads in MiXCR, keeping a single row per CDR3 protein. Counted here are almost 75,000 distinct CDR3 sequences, approximately 68% occurring once; the ten biggest clones make up around 30%. No cell sorting was done before RNA was extracted from the tissue. The normal lung tissue was taken more than 3 cm from the tumor edge. Sample: distant non-tumor lung tissue. Receptors were obtained from a woman between 50 and 59 years old with non-small cell lung cancer.

The chain carries TRBV6-1 and TRBJ2-2, with D uncertain. Germline V CDR1 and CDR2: MNHNS, SASEGT. This CDR3 comprises 15 residues. The V end lost 7 bases, the J end lost 0 bases, and 12 bases lay between the germline ends. The CDR3 DNA follows: TGTGCCAGCAATGTTGACGTCGCGAACACCGGGGAGCTGTTTTTT. Amino acids: CASNVDVANTGELFF.

Here the CDR3 reads CAIREGYGTASSYEQYV. DNA for the CDR3: TGTGCCATCAGGGAGGGGTATGGGACAGCGAGCTCCTACGAGCAGTACGTC. V gene TRBV10-3 combines with J gene TRBJ2-7; perhaps TRBD1 as D (7 bases). The germline V gene encodes CDR1 ENHRY and CDR2 SYGVKD. Trimming took 6 bases from V and 0 from J, leaving 21 bases between them. This CDR3 has 17 amino acids.

Regarding this clonotype: This clone may be a read error of a much larger clone one base away. The gene calls are TRBV6-6 and TRBJ1-6; 7 positions match TRBD1. This CDR3 contains 14 residues. Germline V lookup: CDR1 MNHNY, CDR2 SVGAGI (reference sequence). Here the CDR3 DNA reads TGTGGCAGCAGGCTGGGACAGCAGAATTCACCCCTCCACTTT. The encoded protein is CGSRLGQQNSPLHF.

This clonotype was recorded only once. Germline is not matched at one junction end, which may reflect a read error. The J gene is TRBJ2-6, the V gene TRBV5-4; D may match TRBD1 or TRBD2 (5 bases each). Germline lookup yields CDR1 SGHNT and CDR2 YYREEE (reference sequence). The CDR3 covers 15 residues. CDR3 protein: CASSLSGRGANVLSF. The CDR3 coding sequence is TGTGCCAGCAGCTTGTCGGGGCGTGGGGCCAACGTCCTGAGTTTC.